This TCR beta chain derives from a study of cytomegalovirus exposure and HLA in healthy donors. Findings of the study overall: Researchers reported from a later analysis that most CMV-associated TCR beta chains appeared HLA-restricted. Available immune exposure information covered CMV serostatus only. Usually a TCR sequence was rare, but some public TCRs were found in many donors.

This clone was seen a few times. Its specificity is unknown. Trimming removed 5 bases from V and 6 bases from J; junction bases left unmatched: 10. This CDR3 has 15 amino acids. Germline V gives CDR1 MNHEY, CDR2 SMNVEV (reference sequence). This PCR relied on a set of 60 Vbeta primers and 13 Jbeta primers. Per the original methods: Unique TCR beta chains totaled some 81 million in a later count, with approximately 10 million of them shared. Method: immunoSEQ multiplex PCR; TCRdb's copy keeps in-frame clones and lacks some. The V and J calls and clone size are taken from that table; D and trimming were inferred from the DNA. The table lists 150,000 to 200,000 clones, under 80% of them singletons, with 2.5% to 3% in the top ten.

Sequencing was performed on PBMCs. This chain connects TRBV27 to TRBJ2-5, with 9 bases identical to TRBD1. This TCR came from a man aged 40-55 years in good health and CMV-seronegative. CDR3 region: CASSQGQGSTKTQYF. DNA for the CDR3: TGTGCCAGCAGTCAAGGACAGGGGTCCACCAAGACCCAGTACTTC.